Below, 31 T cell receptor beta chains from the same sample are listed, as sequenced in a study of CD8+CD57+ T cells in acquired aplastic anemia. The template for TCR beta VDJ and CDR3 sequence profiling was genomic DNA. One entry per CDR3 protein, called by TCRdb with MiXCR from the reads. The sample carries roughly 80,000 distinct CDR3 sequences, about half recorded once. The specimen was sorted CD4+, CD8+, or CD8+CD57+ T cells (not recorded which) from PBMCs. These receptors were collected from a human donor in good health, serving as a control.

This clonotype has at least ten counts. The chain joins TRBV15 to TRBJ2-7, with D possibly TRBD2 on 5 matching bases. With 0 bases removed from V and 9 bases from J, the gap between germline ends came to 12 bases. CDR1 and CDR2 from the germline V gene are LNHNV and YYDKDF (reference sequence). CDR3 length: 13 residues. The CDR3 DNA reads TGTGCCACCAGCAGAGAACGAGGTGGAGGGCAGTACTTC. Translating it yields CATSRERGGGQYF.

As for this clonotype: A read error may produce the germline difference seen at one junction end. The gene calls are TRBV12-5 and TRBJ2-1; 7 bases align to TRBD2. In germline, CDR1 is LGHNT, CDR2 FRNRAP. The CDR3 contains 12 residues. The CDR3 region is CAGGLLAVEQFF. The CDR3 nucleotides are TGTGCTGGTGGCCTCCTAGCGGTTGAGCAGTTCTTC.

Comments on this clonotype: This may be a read error: a much more frequent sequence differs by one nucleotide. J is TRBJ1-4 and V is TRBV20-1, with no clear D. The CDR3 totals 13 residues. Deletions cut 5 bases from V and 5 bases from J, with 12 bases between. Per germline, CDR1 DFQATT and CDR2 SNEGSKA (reference sequence). The CDR3 here is CSAPDERNEKLFF. CDR3 sequence (DNA): TGCAGTGCTCCAGATGAAAGAAATGAAAAACTGTTTTTT.

As to this clonotype: A read error may explain this, as a much larger clone is one base away. This chain connects TRBV20-1 to TRBJ1-2; D is uncertain. CDR1 is DFQATT, CDR2 SNEGSKA, per germline (reference sequence). CDR3 length equals 9 residues. The CDR3 sequence: CSANYGHTF. The CDR3 nucleotides are TGCAGTGCTAACTATGGCCACACCTTC.

This clonotype was recorded a few times. This chain connects TRBV28 to TRBJ2-5; 8 bases line up with TRBD2. Trimming at V came to 3 bases and at J to 3 bases, leaving 3 bases not matched to a gene. The germline V gene encodes CDR1 MDHEN and CDR2 SYDVKM. CDR3 size: 14 residues. The CDR3 DNA reads as TGTGCCAGCAGTTTGCTCGGGGGGGAAGAGACCCAGTACTTC. As protein: CASSLLGGEETQYF.

This clonotype was detected ten times or more. The rearrangement uses TRBV11-1 and TRBJ2-7, with 9 bases identical to TRBD1. The V gene's germline CDR1 is SGHAT and CDR2 FQDESV (reference sequence). This CDR3 spans 16 amino acids. V gave up 7 bases and J gave up 4 bases; unmatched junction bases: 14. The CDR3 region has the DNA TGTGCCAGCATTGGGGGCGGACAGGGGCCAGGTTACGAGCAGTACTTC. Residues: CASIGGGQGPGYEQYF.

Comment on this clonotype: This may come from a read error, since a much larger clone is one base off. This sequence joins TRBV5-1 and TRBJ2-5, with D maybe TRBD2 (6 bases). Germline V CDR1 and CDR2: SGHRS, YFSETQ. The length of the CDR3 is 14 residues. CDR3 region: CASSDGGNQGTQYF. The DNA for the CDR3 is TGCGCCAGCAGCGACGGGGGTAATCAAGGGACCCAGTACTTC.

The chain carries TRBV24-1 and TRBJ2-7; D tentatively fits TRBD1 or TRBD2 (6 bases each). Trimming stripped 0 bases from V and 3 bases from J, with 29 bases between. The germline V gene encodes CDR1 KGHDR and CDR2 SFDVKD. The CDR3 covers 21 residues. The CDR3 here is CATSDLSSRNMAGRGLYEQYF. The CDR3 DNA is TGTGCCACCAGTGATTTGAGTTCTCGAAATATGGCGGGCCGGGGGCTCTACGAGCAGTACTTC.

This chain joins TRBV11-3 and TRBJ2-5; tentatively, D is TRBD2 (6 bases). The CDR3 extends over 14 amino acids. The V end was cut by 0 bases, the J end by 2 bases, with 7 bases between. Germline CDR1 is SGHNT and CDR2 is YENEEA. The CDR3 sequence is CASSLDGGQETQYF. CDR3 sequence (DNA): TGTGCCAGCAGCTTAGATGGGGGGCAAGAGACCCAGTACTTC.

This clonotype was counted at least ten times. The genes are TRBV7-8 and TRBJ1-1; 7 bases match TRBD1. Germline-derived CDR1 and CDR2 are SGHVS and FQNEAQ. The CDR3 loop spans 15 amino acids. V lost 1 base, J lost 5 bases, and 7 bases stayed unmatched. The CDR3 sequence: CASSLVEGARTEAFF. CDR3 DNA sequence: TGTGCCAGCAGCTTAGTCGAGGGGGCGAGGACTGAAGCTTTCTTT.

The rearrangement links TRBV14 to TRBJ2-7; 12 nucleotides line up with TRBD1. V shed 3 bases, J shed 2 bases, and the junction held 2 bases outside the gene matches. CDR1 and CDR2 from the germline V gene are SGHDN and FVKESK. This CDR3 spans 15 amino acids. This CDR3 is CASSHGTGGPYEQYF. The CDR3 DNA reads as TGTGCCAGCAGCCACGGGACAGGGGGCCCCTACGAGCAGTACTTC.

V gene TRBV7-3 combines with J gene TRBJ1-5; D remains ambiguous. The CDR3 loop spans 16 amino acids. V lost 3 bases and J 5 bases, leaving 17 bases between the germline ends. Germline assignment: CDR1 SGHTA and CDR2 FQGTGA. In DNA, the CDR3 is TGTGCCAGCAGCTTCCCGGGGTGGGGTGTGGATCAGCCCCAGCATTTT. Translated, it gives CASSFPGWGVDQPQHF. The full variable domain, completed using reference TRBV7-3 and TRBJ1-5, is GAGVSQTPSNKVTEKGKYVELRCDPISGHTALYWYRQSLGQGPEFLIYFQGTGAADDSGLPNDRFFAVRPEGSVSTLKIQRTERGDSAVYLCASSFPGWGVDQPQHFGDGTRLSIL.

To note about this clonotype: A much bigger clone sits one base away, suggesting this may be a read error. The chain links TRBV7-6 to TRBJ1-1; possible D gene TRBD1, 6 bases. The CDR3 consists of 16 residues. CDR1 and CDR2 (germline): SGHVS, FNYEAQ. Trimming took 5 bases from V and 6 from J, leaving 22 bases between them. This CDR3 is CASSTTTLQGPAEAFF. The CDR3 DNA reads as TGTGCCAGCAGCACGACCACCCTACAGGGTCCCGCTGAAGCTTTCTTT.

About this clonotype: A junction end diverges from the germline sequence, so it may reflect a read error. The rearrangement uses TRBV7-7 and TRBJ2-1, with a weak D call TRBD2 (5 bases). The germline CDR1 and CDR2 sequences are SSHAT and FNYEAQ (reference sequence). The length of the CDR3 is 16 residues. The CDR3: CAGSLAPTDVRDEQFF. The CDR3 DNA sequence: TGTGCCGGCAGCTTAGCGCCAACAGACGTGAGGGATGAGCAGTTCTTC.

This clonotype was picked up a small number of times. This could be a read error, since a much larger clone is one nucleotide away. This chain connects TRBV6-1 to TRBJ1-5; D may be TRBD1 (5 bases). Germline V gene data show CDR1 as MNHNS and CDR2 as SASEGT. There are 14 residues in the CDR3. The CDR3 protein is CASSANQGGQPRHF. CDR3 bases: TGTGCCAGCAGCGCTAACCAGGGAGGCCAGCCCCGGCATTTT.

On this clonotype itself: Given a much more abundant clone one base away, this may be a read error. This chain links TRBV2 with TRBJ2-7; D ambiguous. The CDR3 has 12 residues. CDR1 is SNHLY, CDR2 FYNNEI, per germline. The CDR3 nucleotides are TGTGCCGGCAGATCTTGGAGCTTCGAGCAGTACTTC. Protein sequence: CAGRSWSFEQYF.

The chain combines TRBV25-1 with TRBJ2-1; no definite D call. Germline V CDR1 and CDR2: MGHDK, SYGVNS. This CDR3 region has 13 residues. V lost 6 bases, J lost 9 bases, and 15 bases lay in between. The CDR3 here is CASRLQAVGEQFF. CDR3 nucleotides: TGTGCCAGCAGACTCCAAGCTGTAGGTGAGCAGTTCTTC.

This clonotype was picked up a small number of times. This chain connects TRBV29-1 to TRBJ1-2; 7 bases map to TRBD1. Trimming took 6 bases from V and 6 from J; bases not matched to a gene: 13. Germline loops: CDR1 SQVTM, CDR2 ANQGSEA. The CDR3 has 14 residues. The CDR3 region is CSVGRKGQRDGYTF. The CDR3 DNA is TGCAGCGTCGGAAGAAAGGGACAGCGGGATGGCTACACCTTC.

The V and J genes are TRBV25-1 and TRBJ2-3; the D gene is possibly TRBD2 (6 bases). Trimming pared 2 bases from V and 6 bases from J, leaving 15 bases between. This CDR3 is built from 15 residues. Germline-derived CDR1 and CDR2 are MGHDK and SYGVNS. This CDR3 is CASSELGGAGDTQYF. CDR3 DNA sequence: TGTGCCAGCAGTGAACTGGGGGGAGCGGGTGATACGCAGTATTTT.

This chain links TRBV25-1 with TRBJ2-7, with 11 bases matching TRBD2. V lost 4 bases, J lost 6 bases, and 5 bases stayed unmatched. This CDR3 contains 14 residues. The V gene's germline CDR1 is MGHDK and CDR2 SYGVNS. The CDR3 sequence is CASSAPGTSGEQYF. In DNA form, the CDR3 reads TGTGCCAGCAGTGCGCCGGGGACTAGCGGCGAGCAGTACTTC.

This clonotype was seen at least ten times. The chain uses TRBV9 and TRBJ2-1; TRBD2 aligns across 13 bases. Germline V gene sequence: CDR1 SGDLS, CDR2 YYNGEE. This CDR3 contains 16 residues. The J segment lost 4 bases and the V segment lost 3 bases, leaving 4 bases of the junction unmatched. The CDR3 DNA reads as TGTGCCAGCAGCGGACTAGCGGGAGGTCTATACAATGAGCAGTTCTTC. Protein sequence: CASSGLAGGLYNEQFF. The entire variable domain, with the rest obtained from reference TRBV9 and TRBJ2-1, is as follows: DSGVTQTPKHLITATGQRVTLRCSPRSGDLSVYWYQQSLDQGLQFLIQYYNGEERAKGNILERFSAQQFPDLHSELNLSSLELGDSALYFCASSGLAGGLYNEQFFGPGTRLTVL.

The V gene is TRBV7-9, the J gene TRBJ2-1; D gene unclear. Germline CDR1 is SEHNR and CDR2 is FQNEAQ (reference sequence). Trimming stripped 5 bases from V and 8 bases from J, with 7 bases between. The CDR3 loop spans 11 amino acids. Written as DNA, the CDR3 is TGTGCCAGCAGCCAGCCCGATGAGCAGTTCTTC. As protein: CASSQPDEQFF.

This rearrangement joins TRBV6-5 to TRBJ1-1; 8 bases map to TRBD1. Losses at the gene ends were 9 bases for V and 1 base for J; bases not matched to a gene: 4. The CDR3 runs to 13 residues. CDR1 and CDR2 from the germline V gene are MNHEY and SVGAGI. The DNA of the CDR3 is TGTGCCAGACCGACAGGGGCGAACACTGAAGCTTTCTTT. Translated: CARPTGANTEAFF.

The chain recombines TRBV19 with TRBJ1-1; D is uncertain. The germline V gene encodes CDR1 LNHDA and CDR2 SQIVND (reference sequence). The CDR3 consists of 13 residues. Trimming took off 1 base at V and 3 bases at J, with 6 bases between the two ends. DNA of the CDR3: TGTGCCAGTAGTATAGCAGAATACACTGAAGCTTTCTTT. Amino acids: CASSIAEYTEAFF.

The chain has TRBV7-2 and TRBJ1-5; D gene unclear. Germline V CDR1 and CDR2: SGHTA, FQGNSA. V was shortened by 1 base and J by 3 bases, with 19 bases between the two germline ends. CDR3 length equals 18 residues. The CDR3 sequence: CASSLVGLRSWFNQPQHF. The DNA for the CDR3 is TGTGCCAGCAGCTTAGTCGGCCTCCGGTCCTGGTTCAATCAGCCCCAGCATTTT.

The chain is built from TRBV25-1 and TRBJ2-3; a possible D gene is TRBD2 (6 bases). The length of the CDR3 is 14 residues. Trimming shortened V by 6 bases and J by 6 bases, and 16 bases separated the two germline ends. Germline V gene data show CDR1 as MGHDK and CDR2 as SYGVNS. The DNA for the CDR3 is TGTGCCAGCAGCCAAGAGGGAGCGGGTGATACGCAGTATTTT. As protein: CASSQEGAGDTQYF.

The chain recombines TRBV29-1 with TRBJ1-6; 8 bases agree with TRBD1. This CDR3 has 13 residues. J was trimmed by 7 bases and V by 3 bases; bases with no gene match: 2. Germline CDR1 reads SQVTM; CDR2 reads ANQGSEA. CDR3 DNA sequence: TGCAGCGTTGAGTCAGGGGGCAATTCACCCCTCCACTTT. Protein product: CSVESGGNSPLHF.

There are a few counts of this clonotype. The chain combines TRBV6-5 with TRBJ1-1; no firm D call. In germline, CDR1 is MNHEY, CDR2 SVGAGI. V lost 0 bases, J lost 6 bases, and 5 bases lay in between. The CDR3 spans 12 residues. CDR3: CASSYSSAEAFF. In DNA form, the CDR3 reads TGTGCCAGCAGTTACTCGTCGGCTGAAGCTTTCTTT.

The V gene is TRBV19, the J gene TRBJ1-6; 7 bases are shared with TRBD1. CDR3 length equals 16 residues. Germline-derived CDR1 and CDR2 are LNHDA and SQIVND (reference sequence). V shed 5 bases, J shed 7 bases, and the junction held 11 bases outside the gene matches. The CDR3 reads CASSLLGGQSNSPLHF. CDR3 nucleotides: TGTGCCAGTAGTCTCCTTGGGGGACAGTCGAATTCACCCCTCCACTTT.

The chain is built from TRBV10-2 and TRBJ2-6; D not resolved. V lost 4 bases and J 1 base, leaving 8 bases between the germline ends. This CDR3 spans 15 amino acids. Germline V gene sequence: CDR1 WSHSY, CDR2 SAAADI. The CDR3 sequence is CASSVGFSGANVLTF. For the CDR3, the DNA is TGCGCCAGCAGTGTGGGGTTTTCTGGGGCCAACGTCCTGACTTTC.

In its sample, this clonotype was seen many times. The genes are TRBV16 and TRBJ1-2; no definite D call. There are 11 residues in the CDR3. Germline loops: CDR1 KGHSY, CDR2 FQNENV. Trimming stripped 0 bases from V and 8 bases from J, with 4 bases between. CDR3 in DNA: TGTGCCAGCAGCCAATCTTGGGGCTACACCTTC. It translates to CASSQSWGYTF. Based on the CDR3 plus reference TRBV16 and TRBJ1-2, the full variable domain is GEEVAQTPKHLVRGEGQKAKLYCAPIKGHSYVFWYQQVLKNEFKFLISFQNENVFDETGMPKERFSAKCLPNSPCSLEIQATKLEDSAVYFCASSQSWGYTFGSGTRLTVV.